The 20 T cell receptor beta chains in this list originate from one sample, sequenced in a study of cytomegalovirus exposure and HLA in healthy donors. Using immunoSEQ multiplex PCR, the repertoire was profiled, and TCRdb retains in-frame clones only, with some absent. Here the sample spans some 130,000 clones, approximately 80% being singletons. Input material: PBMCs. The receptors stem from a man aged 25-45 years in good health and CMV-seropositive.

This clone was seen a handful of times. This chain connects TRBV7-2 to TRBJ2-2; 10 positions match TRBD2. This CDR3 comprises 16 residues. CDR1 and CDR2 from the germline V gene are SGHTA and FQGNSA. Germline trimming cut 1 base from V and 5 bases from J; bases unmatched to any gene: 4. Written as DNA, the CDR3 is TGTGCCAGCAGCTTAGAAGCGGGAGGGGAGACCGGGGAGCTGTTTTTT. It is translated as CASSLEAGGETGELFF.

This chain connects TRBV15 to TRBJ2-4; weak D call: TRBD1 (5 bases). The CDR3 has 16 amino acids. V was trimmed by 0 bases and J by 0 bases, leaving 9 bases between them. Per the germline V gene, CDR1 is LNHNV and CDR2 is YYDKDF (reference sequence). The chain's CDR3 is CATSRETGLAKNIQYF. The CDR3 bases are TGTGCCACCAGCAGAGAAACAGGCTTAGCCAAAAACATTCAGTACTTC. Using reference TRBV15 and TRBJ2-4 for the parts outside the CDR3, the full variable domain is DAMVIQNPRYQVTQFGKPVTLSCSQTLNHNVMYWYQQKSSQAPKLLFHYYDKDFNNEADTPDNFQSRRPNTSFCFLDIRSPGLGDTAMYLCATSRETGLAKNIQYFGAGTRLSVL.

The chain recombines TRBV6-5 with TRBJ2-5; perhaps TRBD2 as D (5 bases). Germline V gene sequence: CDR1 MNHEY, CDR2 SVGAGI. Trimming stripped 5 bases from V and 8 bases from J, with 18 bases between. The CDR3 runs to 14 residues. The CDR3 here is CASSPKILGLTQYF. The CDR3 bases are TGTGCCAGCAGTCCGAAAATACTAGGTTTAACCCAGTACTTC.

The gene calls are TRBV29-1 and TRBJ1-4; D is undetermined. V lost 7 bases and J 0 bases, leaving 9 bases between the germline ends. Per the germline V gene, CDR1 is SQVTM and CDR2 is ANQGSEA. The CDR3 sequence is 13 residues long. The CDR3 DNA follows: TGCAGCGCAATAGAAGCAACTAATGAAAAACTGTTTTTT. It codes for CSAIEATNEKLFF.

This chain connects TRBV6-6 to TRBJ1-1; D is unclear. The CDR3 runs 14 residues. The ends were cut back, 0 bases at V and 2 bases at J, with 7 bases in the middle. Germline CDR1 is MNHNY and CDR2 is SVGAGI (reference sequence). CDR3 sequence reads: CASSYSRVNTEAFF. The CDR3 coding sequence is TGTGCCAGCAGTTACTCGAGAGTAAACACTGAAGCTTTCTTT.

This clone has more than one count but fewer than ten. At one end the junction does not follow the germline gene, possibly because of a read error. The chain links TRBV2 to TRBJ2-7; 7 nucleotides align to TRBD2. The germline CDR1 and CDR2 sequences are SNHLY and FYNNEI. CDR3 length equals 14 residues. CDR3 bases: TGTGCCAGCAGGGAAGGACTAGTGGGGTACGAGCAGTACTTC. Its protein is CASREGLVGYEQYF. Supplemented by reference TRBV2 and TRBJ2-7, the full variable domain reads EPEVTQTPSHQVTQMGQEVILRCVPISNHLYFYWYRQILGQKVEFLVSFYNNEISEKSEIFDDQFSVERPDGSNFTLKIRSTKLEDSAMYFCASREGLVGYEQYFGPGTRLTVT.

The gene calls are TRBV4-1 and TRBJ2-7; TRBD2 matches 9 bases. Losses at the gene ends were 2 bases for V and 5 bases for J; bases not matched to a gene: 7. The germline gives CDR1 MGHRA, CDR2 YSYEKL. The CDR3 is 15 amino acids. CDR3 bases: TGCGCCAGCAGCCAACTGGGACTAGCAATGAACGAGCAGTACTTC. Translated: CASSQLGLAMNEQYF.

The chain recombines TRBV5-1 with TRBJ2-7, with 7 bases fitting TRBD1. CDR1 is SGHRS, CDR2 YFSETQ, per germline. CDR3 length equals 14 residues. With V trimmed by 0 bases and J by 2 bases, 2 bases remained unmatched. The chain's CDR3 is CASSLEGQPYEQYF. CDR3 coding DNA: TGCGCCAGCAGCTTGGAGGGACAGCCCTACGAGCAGTACTTC.

The chain is built from TRBV11-2 and TRBJ2-4; D may be TRBD1 (5 bases). The germline gives CDR1 SGHAT, CDR2 FQNNGV. There are 14 residues in the CDR3. V was trimmed by 6 bases and J by 1 base, leaving 10 bases between them. CDR3 nucleotides: TGTGCCAGCAGTAGCCCAGGGGCCAAAAACATTCAGTACTTC. It codes for CASSSPGAKNIQYF.

This clone was seen ten or more times. The chain is built from TRBV18 and TRBJ2-7, with 9 bases identical to TRBD1. This CDR3 comprises 14 residues. Trimming cost V 3 bases and J 6 bases; bases outside gene matches: 6. CDR1 and CDR2 from the germline V gene are KGHSH and LQKENI. CDR3 coding DNA: TGTGCCAGCTCACCCCGGGACAGGGAGGGCGAGCAGTACTTC. This translates into CASSPRDREGEQYF.

This clone was recorded only once. The chain combines TRBV5-1 with TRBJ1-3; D is undetermined. The CDR3 contains 15 residues. Deletions cut 4 bases from V and 0 bases from J, with 11 bases between. The V gene's germline CDR1 is SGHRS and CDR2 YFSETQ. This CDR3 reads CASSTDTSSGNTIYF. In nucleotides, the CDR3 is TGCGCCAGCAGCACAGACACAAGCTCTGGAAACACCATATATTTT.

The chain recombines TRBV10-1 with TRBJ1-2, with 7 bases that match TRBD1. The J segment lost 4 bases and the V segment lost 4 bases, leaving 3 bases of the junction unmatched. The V gene's germline CDR1 is WNHNN and CDR2 SYGVQD (reference sequence). The CDR3 extends over 13 amino acids. The CDR3 DNA follows: TGCGCCAGCAGTGGCCCAGGGGGCTATGGCTACACCTTC. This sequence encodes CASSGPGGYGYTF.

The chain links TRBV27 to TRBJ2-5, with 8 bases fitting TRBD1. This CDR3 has 13 amino acids. Germline-derived CDR1 and CDR2 are MNHEY and SMNVEV (reference sequence). Trimming at V came to 6 bases and at J to 8 bases, leaving 8 bases not matched to a gene. CDR3 in DNA: TGTGCCAGCAGATCAGACAGGGGAGTTACCCAGTACTTC. As protein: CASRSDRGVTQYF.

The chain links TRBV19 to TRBJ2-7; 9 bases are a match to TRBD1. Per germline, CDR1 LNHDA and CDR2 SQIVND (reference sequence). The CDR3 is 13 residues long. Trimming cost V 6 bases and J 2 bases; bases outside gene matches: 2. This CDR3 is CASRRQGAYEQYF. The CDR3 DNA follows: TGTGCCAGTAGGAGACAGGGGGCCTACGAGCAGTACTTC.

V is TRBV11-2 and J is TRBJ2-1, with D perhaps matching TRBD1 (5 bases). Trimming shortened V by 3 bases and J by 0 bases, and 9 bases separated the two germline ends. Germline V lookup: CDR1 SGHAT, CDR2 FQNNGV. The CDR3 is 15 residues long. CDR3 sequence reads: CASSFDSSSYNEQFF. The CDR3 bases are TGTGCCAGCAGCTTCGACAGCAGCTCCTACAATGAGCAGTTCTTC.

The V call is TRBV2, the J call TRBJ1-4; unclear D gene. CDR3 size: 13 residues. V was clipped by 0 bases and J by 6 bases, with 5 bases between them. Per the germline V gene, CDR1 is SNHLY and CDR2 is FYNNEI. The CDR3 loop is CASSEAPDEKLFF. Here the CDR3 DNA reads TGTGCCAGCAGTGAAGCCCCCGATGAAAAACTGTTTTTT.

The table lists this clone with a count of one. The gene calls are TRBV2 and TRBJ2-6; tentatively, D is TRBD2 (7 bases). V was trimmed by 2 bases and J by 2 bases, leaving 16 bases between them. CDR3 length equals 18 residues. In germline, CDR1 is SNHLY, CDR2 FYNNEI. CDR3 amino acids: CASSERGGARTGANVLTF. The CDR3 DNA sequence: TGTGCCAGCAGTGAAAGGGGGGGTGCGAGGACTGGGGCCAACGTCCTGACTTTC.

V and J are TRBV27 and TRBJ2-1; 7 bases match TRBD1. The CDR3 totals 18 residues. Germline CDR1 reads MNHEY; CDR2 reads SMNVEV (reference sequence). After removal of 5 bases from V and 0 bases from J, the junction contained 13 bases not matched to a gene. The CDR3 region is CASSLGQDFPSSYNEQFF. The DNA of the CDR3 is TGTGCCAGCAGTCTAGGACAGGACTTTCCAAGCTCCTACAATGAGCAGTTCTTC.

The chain links TRBV29-1 to TRBJ1-1, with unresolved D. CDR3 length equals 11 residues. CDR1 is SQVTM, CDR2 ANQGSEA, per germline. The germline V and J ends were trimmed by 7 bases and 6 bases, with 12 bases remaining between them. Written as DNA, the CDR3 is TGCAGCGGAAGGACTGGCGCTGAAGCTTTCTTT. Its protein product is CSGRTGAEAFF.

This clone was observed at least ten times. A junction end diverges from the germline sequence, so it may reflect a read error. This chain joins TRBV6-1 and TRBJ2-7, with D tentatively TRBD1 (5 bases). The CDR3 spans 11 residues. Germline CDR1 MNHNS, CDR2 SASEGT. The DNA for the CDR3 is TGTGCCAGCAGTGCGACGCAGGTACAGGACTTC. This sequence encodes CASSATQVQDF.